This TCR beta chain stems from a study of cytomegalovirus exposure and HLA in healthy donors (dated by TCRdb to 2016 to 2017). Looking at the study overall: A later analysis indicated that the 130 or so validation repertoires were generated on the platform also employed for the approximately 700 repertoires of the first cohort. The study combined high-throughput TCR immunosequencing, statistical association of individual TCRs with disease status, and machine learning to predict cytomegalovirus infection status. Along with the roughly 710-subject first cohort, a separate validation cohort of over a hundred different subjects was used. The study aimed to test whether signatures of past pathogen exposure could be identified by cataloging public T cell receptors.

On this clone itself: Its binding antigen is unknown. Base qualities were left out, and no much larger clone turns up one base away.

Libraries came from the immunoSEQ multiplex PCR assay. In the original analysis: A statistical classification framework was developed to diagnose cytomegalovirus status using the catalog of TCR beta chain sequences. TCRdb provides this immuneACCESS table in a form limited to in-frame rearrangements. Some clones are lacking; in checked studies, under half of them reflect an unresolved V gene, and why the rest are absent is not known. V and J calls and clone size are copied from that table; D and trimming were computed from the DNA. The sample table holds about 73,000 clones, of which 80% to 90% were seen once. Together, the top ten hold 3.5% to 4.5% of the sample. Donors formed part of the validation cohort, which comprised about 130 subjects and was distinct from the first cohort of some 700 subjects. CDR1 and CDR2 (PRHDT, FYEKMQ) derive from the germline V gene (reference sequence). Counted from cysteine to phenylalanine, this CDR3 has 15 amino acids. Just the 45-base CDR3 DNA is kept, in frame starting at base 1. V drops 6 bases and J drops 0 bases, leaving 15 bases in between.

The research as a whole found: In both the original and validation cohorts, the classifier was reported to diagnose cytomegalovirus status with high specificity and sensitivity. A total of 150 or so TCR beta chains were listed by the study as associated with cytomegalovirus. In vitro tests confirmed that a few of the cytomegalovirus-associated TCR beta chains recognize cytomegalovirus antigens. In a later analysis, TCRs clustered in the first cohort were found to also tend to co-occur in the roughly 120 validation repertoires, with approximately 93% of cluster scores above 0. A later analysis had no HLA typing for the validation cohort, so co-occurrence there was scored across all 130 or so repertoires. The authors suggested that the approach could potentially be extended to other disease states and immunological phenotypes. Most TCR sequences were observed very rarely across donors, whereas some public TCRs were present in many individuals.

The specimen was PBMCs. This TCR was recovered from a woman younger than 35 in good health and CMV-seropositive. The V and J segments used are TRBV13 and TRBJ2-7; perhaps TRBD2 is the D gene, with 6 bases matching. The base sequence is TGTGCCAGCAGTACGGGGGACCTCCCCTCCTACGAGCAGTACTTC. Translated, it reads CASSTGDLPSYEQYF.